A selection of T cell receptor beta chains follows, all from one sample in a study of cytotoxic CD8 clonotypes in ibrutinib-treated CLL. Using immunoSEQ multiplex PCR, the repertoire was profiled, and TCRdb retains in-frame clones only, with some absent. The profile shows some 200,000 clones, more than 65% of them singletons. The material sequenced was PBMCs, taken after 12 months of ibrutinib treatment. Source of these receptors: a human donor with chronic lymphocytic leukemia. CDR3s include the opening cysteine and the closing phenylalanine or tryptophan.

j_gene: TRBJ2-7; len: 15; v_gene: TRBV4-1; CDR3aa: CASSQASSAAYEQYF
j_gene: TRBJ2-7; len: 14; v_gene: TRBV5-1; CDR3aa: CASSKGDSSYEQYF
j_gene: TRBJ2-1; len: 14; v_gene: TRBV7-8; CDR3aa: CASSLLGESNEQFF
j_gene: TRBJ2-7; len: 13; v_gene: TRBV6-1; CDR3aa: CASGRDGSYEQYF
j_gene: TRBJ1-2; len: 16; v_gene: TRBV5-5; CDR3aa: CASSHGQGRANYGYTF
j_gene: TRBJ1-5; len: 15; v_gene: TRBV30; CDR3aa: CAWSVEGMRNQPQHF
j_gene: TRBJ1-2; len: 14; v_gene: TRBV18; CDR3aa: CASSPDTGHTGYTF
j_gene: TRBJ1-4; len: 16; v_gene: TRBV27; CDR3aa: CASSWLDRATNEKLFF
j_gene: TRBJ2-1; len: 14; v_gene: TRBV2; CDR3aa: CASSELRSVGEQFF
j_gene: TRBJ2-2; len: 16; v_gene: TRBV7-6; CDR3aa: CASSLTGGAGTGELFF
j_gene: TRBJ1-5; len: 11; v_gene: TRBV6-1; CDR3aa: CASPGRQPQHF
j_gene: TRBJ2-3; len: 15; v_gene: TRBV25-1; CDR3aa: CASSRGTASTDTQYF
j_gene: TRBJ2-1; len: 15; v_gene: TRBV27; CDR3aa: CASRSGTSSYNEQFF
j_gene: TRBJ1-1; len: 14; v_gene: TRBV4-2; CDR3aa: CASSQVTENTEAFF
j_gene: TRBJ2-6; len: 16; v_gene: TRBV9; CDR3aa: CASSVGEGFGANVLTF
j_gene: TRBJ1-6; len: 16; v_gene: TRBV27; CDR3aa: CASSRRVKDDNSPLHF
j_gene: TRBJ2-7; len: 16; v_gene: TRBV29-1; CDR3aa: CSVSGQGSLLDYEQYF
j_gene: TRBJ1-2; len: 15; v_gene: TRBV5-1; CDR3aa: CASSLVGTGGYGYTF